This entry lists 28 T cell receptor beta chains sequenced from one sample in a study of T cells in Graves' hyperthyroidism and ophthalmopathy. Using RNA transcripts as the source, TCR beta CDR3 regions were amplified. Carried out on the TCR CDR3, a first-round RT-PCR used the HTBI primer set. In TCRdb, the multiplex PCR reads were re-called with MiXCR into one record per CDR3 protein. The sample shows about 400,000 distinct CDR3 sequences, under 15% of them seen only once. Sample: blood. Every receptor here comes from a woman in her twenties or thirties with Graves' hyperthyroidism.

This clonotype has just a few counts. V is TRBV19 and J is TRBJ2-7; either TRBD1 or TRBD2 may supply D (6 bases each). Trimming took off 9 bases at V and 3 bases at J, with 15 bases between the two ends. This CDR3 comprises 13 residues. The germline gives CDR1 LNHDA, CDR2 SQIVND (reference sequence). The DNA for the CDR3 is TGTGCCAGCCGGGGGCGCGGAGGCTACGAGCAGTACTTC. Protein sequence: CASRGRGGYEQYF.

This clonotype was seen ten or more times. The V gene is TRBV3-1, the J gene TRBJ2-3; 10 bases fit TRBD2. This CDR3 is built from 16 residues. The trim removed 1 base at V and 2 bases at J, leaving 3 bases unmatched. Germline V gene lookup returns CDR1 LGHDT and CDR2 YNNKEL (reference sequence). CDR3 loop: CASSQGTSGTTDTQYF. For the CDR3, the DNA is TGTGCCAGCAGCCAAGGGACTAGCGGTACCACAGATACGCAGTATTTT.

Many counts were recorded for this clonotype. This chain connects TRBV2 to TRBJ1-1, with TRBD1 matching 8 bases. J lost 6 bases, V lost 5 bases, and 5 bases had no gene match. Per germline, CDR1 SNHLY and CDR2 FYNNEI. The CDR3 spans 13 residues. The CDR3, as DNA: TGTGCCAGCAGTTTACAGGGGGGAGCTGAAGCTTTCTTT. Its translation is CASSLQGGAEAFF.

This clonotype appeared many times. The chain uses TRBV7-6 and TRBJ2-5; D could derive from TRBD1 or TRBD2 (7 bases each). The V end was cut by 5 bases, the J end by 7 bases, with 20 bases between. The CDR3 spans 15 residues. Germline CDR1 SGHVS, CDR2 FNYEAQ. This CDR3 reads CASSVLAEGAGTQYF. The CDR3 coding sequence is TGTGCCAGCAGCGTTCTAGCGGAGGGGGCCGGGACCCAGTACTTC.

This clonotype was counted a few times. The CDR3 is CASSLVPGTSLTDTQYF. DNA of the CDR3: TGCGCCAGCAGCTTGGTGCCAGGGACTAGCCTCACAGATACGCAGTATTTT. This sequence joins TRBV5-1 and TRBJ2-3; TRBD2 matches 9 bases. V shed 0 bases, J shed 2 bases, and the junction held 7 bases outside the gene matches. The germline gives CDR1 SGHRS, CDR2 YFSETQ. This CDR3 comprises 17 residues.

The chain is built from TRBV11-2 and TRBJ2-1; D tentatively reads TRBD1 or TRBD2 (5 bases each). CDR1 is SGHAT, CDR2 FQNNGV, per germline. The CDR3 sequence is 14 residues long. V lost 5 bases and J 5 bases, leaving 13 bases between the germline ends. The CDR3 sequence is CASSPSGLDNEQFF. The CDR3 bases are TGTGCCAGCAGCCCCTCGGGGCTGGACAATGAGCAGTTCTTC.

There are a few counts of this clonotype. The rearrangement links TRBV5-1 to TRBJ2-7; D ambiguous. Germline values: CDR1 SGHRS, CDR2 YFSETQ. V dropped 0 bases and J dropped 4 bases, with 8 bases sitting between them. The CDR3 consists of 13 residues. CDR3 DNA: TGCGCCAGCAGCTTGGTGCCGGGTTACGAGCAGTACTTC. It codes for CASSLVPGYEQYF. Based on the CDR3 plus reference TRBV5-1 and TRBJ2-7, the full variable domain is KAGVTQTPRYLIKTRGQQVTLSCSPISGHRSVSWYQQTPGQGLQFLFEYFSETQRNKGNFPGRFSGRQFSNSRSEMNVSTLELGDSALYLCASSLVPGYEQYFGPGTRLTVT.

This clonotype was found a few times. Written as DNA, the CDR3 is TGTGCCAGCAGCTTGAAACGGGGCAGGGTCGTAAGCAATCAGCCCCAGCATTTT. It codes for CASSLKRGRVVSNQPQHF. The chain combines TRBV5-6 with TRBJ1-5, with D possibly being TRBD1 (5 bases). Trimming removed 1 base at V and 1 base at J, with 18 bases between. The CDR3 extends over 18 amino acids. Germline loops: CDR1 SGHDT, CDR2 YYEEEE.

This clonotype was counted ten times or more. This chain links TRBV20-1 with TRBJ1-5; no clear D gene. The CDR3 length is 15 residues. CDR1 and CDR2 (germline): DFQATT, SNEGSKA (reference sequence). V lost 4 bases and J lost 2, with 15 bases in between. CDR3 residues: CSAINGPAGNQPQHF. The CDR3 DNA reads as TGCAGTGCTATTAATGGCCCGGCCGGCAATCAGCCCCAGCATTTT.

This clonotype appeared a few times. The genes are TRBV24-1 and TRBJ1-2; D uncertain. Trimming removed 0 bases at V and 8 bases at J, with 12 bases between. Per the germline V gene, CDR1 is KGHDR and CDR2 is SFDVKD. CDR3 size: 14 residues. CDR3 DNA sequence: TGTGCCACCAGTGATTTGGGAGAAGGAACCGGCTACACCTTC. This codes for CATSDLGEGTGYTF.

A few counts support this clonotype. The chain couples TRBV7-9 to TRBJ2-7, with D maybe TRBD2 (6 bases). V was shortened by 4 bases and J by 4 bases, with 11 bases between the two germline ends. The CDR3 extends over 13 amino acids. Germline loops: CDR1 SEHNR, CDR2 FQNEAQ (reference sequence). The CDR3 nucleotides read TGTGCCAGCAGCTCTTATGGGGGGTACGAGCAGTACTTC. It yields the protein CASSSYGGYEQYF.

This clonotype was seen once. Here the CDR3 DNA reads TGTGCCACCAGCAATCTTGGTGAAAAACTGTTTTTT. As protein: CATSNLGEKLFF. The chain joins TRBV15 to TRBJ1-4; D not resolved. Germline V gene data show CDR1 as LNHNV and CDR2 as YYDKDF (reference sequence). This CDR3 region has 12 residues. V was trimmed by 4 bases and J by 7 bases, leaving 7 bases between them.

This clonotype was counted many times. V usage is TRBV7-9 and J usage is TRBJ2-1, with a tentative D call TRBD2 (7 bases). In germline, CDR1 is SEHNR, CDR2 FQNEAQ (reference sequence). V lost 1 base and J lost 8, with 15 bases in between. The CDR3 contains 15 residues. The CDR3 DNA is TGTGCCAGCAGCTTAGGGGGGGGCCCGTTGGATGAGCAGTTCTTC. Translation: CASSLGGGPLDEQFF. Full variable domain (missing parts from reference TRBV7-9 and TRBJ2-1): DTGVSQNPRHKITKRGQNVTFRCDPISEHNRLYWYRQTLGQGPEFLTYFQNEAQLEKSRLLSDRFSAERPKGSFSTLEIQRTEQGDSAMYLCASSLGGGPLDEQFFGPGTRLTVL.

With regard to this clonotype: The CDR3 does not end in the conserved phenylalanine or tryptophan, so this is likely a read error. This chain joins TRBV6-1 and TRBJ2-5, with TRBD1 matching over 9 bases. J lost 4 bases, V lost 3 bases, and 9 bases had no gene match. Germline CDR1 reads MNHNS; CDR2 reads SASEGT. CDR3 length equals 16 residues. As DNA, the CDR3 is TGTGCCAGCAGTGACCGCCGCGGGACAGGGCGAGAGACCCAGTACTCC. This encodes CASSDRRGTGRETQYS.

Of note for this clonotype: A read error may explain this, as a much larger clone is one base away. The chain employs TRBV6-2 or TRBV6-3 and TRBJ2-6; D gene ambiguous. Germline V CDR1 and CDR2: MNHEY, SVGEGT. This CDR3 has 14 amino acids. CDR3: CASGYSTGANVLTF. The CDR3 nucleotides read TGTGCCAGCGGTTACTCGACTGGGGCCAACGTCCTGACTTTC.

Ten or more counts support this clonotype. The V call is TRBV5-1, the J call TRBJ2-7; 7 bases are a match to TRBD1. This CDR3 is built from 16 residues. J lost 5 bases, V lost 3 bases, and 14 bases had no gene match. Per the germline V gene, CDR1 is SGHRS and CDR2 is YFSETQ. Written as DNA, the CDR3 is TGCGCCAGCAGCTCCACCTCCGGGACAGTTTTCCACGAGCAGTACTTC. Its protein is CASSSTSGTVFHEQYF.

In the case of this clonotype: A clone one base away is much larger, so this may be a read error. The genes are TRBV7-2 and TRBJ1-4, with a tentative D call TRBD1 (6 bases). The germline CDR1 and CDR2 sequences are SGHTA and FQGNSA. The germline V and J ends were trimmed by 5 bases and 10 bases, with 17 bases remaining between them. CDR3 size: 14 residues. This chain's CDR3 is CASSHNRERGKLFF. Here the CDR3 DNA reads TGTGCCAGCAGCCACAACAGGGAACGAGGAAAACTGTTTTTT.

In this sample, this clonotype turned up a few times. The chain couples TRBV2 to TRBJ2-2; 13 positions match TRBD2. The CDR3 sequence is 15 residues long. The J segment lost 6 bases and the V segment lost 6 bases, leaving 4 bases of the junction unmatched. The germline V gene has CDR1 SNHLY and CDR2 FYNNEI. The CDR3 sequence: CASSGLAGEAGELFF. CDR3 nucleotide sequence: TGTGCCAGCAGCGGACTAGCGGGAGAGGCCGGGGAGCTGTTTTTT.

Ten or more counts support this clonotype. J is TRBJ2-7 and V is TRBV6-5; D is possibly TRBD2 (6 bases). Deletions cut 2 bases from V and 5 bases from J, with 10 bases between. Germline CDR1 reads MNHEY; CDR2 reads SVGAGI. The CDR3 consists of 13 residues. The CDR3 DNA sequence: TGTGCCAGCAGTTACCCGGGGGATAACGAGCAGTACTTC. Its protein is CASSYPGDNEQYF.

The sample holds many counts of this clonotype. The V call is TRBV2, the J call TRBJ2-1; 8 bases agree with TRBD2. This CDR3 region has 16 residues. Per the germline V gene, CDR1 is SNHLY and CDR2 is FYNNEI. V shed 6 bases, J shed 0 bases, and the junction held 7 bases outside the gene matches. CDR3: CASSVAGTTSYNEQFF. The CDR3 DNA reads as TGTGCCAGCAGCGTAGCGGGAACAACCTCCTACAATGAGCAGTTCTTC.

This clonotype was counted a few times. The chain uses TRBV4-1 and TRBJ2-7, with TRBD1 identical over 7 bases. Trimming cost V 6 bases and J 0 bases; bases outside gene matches: 8. From germline, CDR1 is MGHRA and CDR2 YSYEKL. The CDR3 length is 15 residues. The CDR3 protein is CASRTTGQSSYEQYF. The CDR3, as DNA: TGCGCCAGCAGAACTACGGGACAGAGCTCCTACGAGCAGTACTTC.

This clonotype was detected many times. This chain uses TRBV24-1 with TRBJ1-5; unclear D gene. The CDR3 consists of 14 residues. Germline V gene data show CDR1 as KGHDR and CDR2 as SFDVKD. Trimming stripped 7 bases from V and 6 bases from J, with 15 bases between. CDR3 sequence reads: CATSPSGRSQPQHF. DNA of the CDR3: TGTGCCACCAGCCCCTCCGGGCGGAGTCAGCCCCAGCATTTT.

Many counts were recorded for this clonotype. This chain uses TRBV14 with TRBJ2-1, with 11 bases matching TRBD2. The CDR3 loop spans 19 amino acids. The junction had 16 bases not matched to a gene; V was cut back by 1 base and J by 8 bases. Per the germline V gene, CDR1 is SGHDN and CDR2 is FVKESK. This CDR3 is CASSQVILAGGAPSYEQFF. The CDR3 DNA sequence: TGTGCCAGCAGCCAAGTTATCCTAGCGGGAGGAGCCCCCTCGTATGAGCAGTTCTTC. The full variable domain, completed using reference TRBV14 and TRBJ2-1, is EAGVTQFPSHSVIEKGQTVTLRCDPISGHDNLYWYRRVMGKEIKFLLHFVKESKQDESGMPNNRFLAERTGGTYSTLKVQPAELEDSGVYFCASSQVILAGGAPSYEQFFGPGTRLTVL.

This clonotype was counted only a few times. The rearrangement joins TRBV7-3 to TRBJ1-1, with TRBD1 identical over 9 bases. The CDR3 is made up of 14 amino acids. Germline lookup yields CDR1 SGHTA and CDR2 FQGTGA. The V gene end was trimmed by 2 bases and the J gene end by 4 bases; junction bases not matched to a gene: 2. The CDR3, as DNA: TGTGCCAGCAGCTTAGGACAGGGGCTCACTGAAGCTTTCTTT. Protein: CASSLGQGLTEAFF.

This clonotype was observed a handful of times. The chain couples TRBV2 to TRBJ1-5, with D unresolved. Trimming left V 4 bases short and J 0 bases short, with 10 bases between. This CDR3 region has 15 residues. The germline CDR1 and CDR2 sequences are SNHLY and FYNNEI. The CDR3 nucleotides are TGTGCCAGCAGTGGTGTGGCAGCTAGCAATCAGCCCCAGCATTTT. As protein: CASSGVAASNQPQHF.

The V and J genes are TRBV3-1 and TRBJ1-2, with D unclear. Germline V gives CDR1 LGHDT, CDR2 YNNKEL (reference sequence). V was shortened by 1 base and J by 4 bases, with 7 bases between the two germline ends. The CDR3 totals 13 residues. The CDR3: CASSQAAAYGYTF. DNA for the CDR3: TGTGCCAGCAGCCAAGCGGCAGCCTATGGCTACACCTTC.

Only a few counts were recorded for this clonotype. This rearrangement joins TRBV19 to TRBJ1-2; tentative D call: TRBD1 (6 bases). The CDR3 sequence is 14 residues long. The germline V and J ends were trimmed by 4 bases and 2 bases, with 11 bases remaining between them. Germline loops: CDR1 LNHDA, CDR2 SQIVND (reference sequence). This chain's CDR3 is CASSKDRGNYGYTF. The CDR3 nucleotides read TGTGCCAGTAGTAAGGACAGAGGCAACTATGGCTACACCTTC.

Many counts were recorded for this clonotype. This chain joins TRBV28 and TRBJ2-7; D is ambiguous. The germline V gene has CDR1 MDHEN and CDR2 SYDVKM. CDR3 length: 12 amino acids. V was shortened by 5 bases and J by 4 bases, with 9 bases between the two germline ends. CDR3 residues: CASSLLKYEQYF. As DNA, the CDR3 is TGTGCCAGCAGTCTCCTCAAGTACGAGCAGTACTTC.